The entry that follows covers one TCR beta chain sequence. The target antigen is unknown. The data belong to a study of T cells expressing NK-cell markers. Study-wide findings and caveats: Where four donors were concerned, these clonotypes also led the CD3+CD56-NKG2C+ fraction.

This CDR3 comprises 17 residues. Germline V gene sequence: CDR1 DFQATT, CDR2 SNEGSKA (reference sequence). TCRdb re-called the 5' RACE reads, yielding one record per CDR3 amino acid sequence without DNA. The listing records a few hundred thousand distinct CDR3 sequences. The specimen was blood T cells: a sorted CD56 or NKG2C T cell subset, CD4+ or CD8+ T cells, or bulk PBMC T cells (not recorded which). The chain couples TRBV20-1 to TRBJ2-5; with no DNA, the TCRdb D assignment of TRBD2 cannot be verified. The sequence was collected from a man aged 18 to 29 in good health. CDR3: CSARGTSGRAYRETQYF.